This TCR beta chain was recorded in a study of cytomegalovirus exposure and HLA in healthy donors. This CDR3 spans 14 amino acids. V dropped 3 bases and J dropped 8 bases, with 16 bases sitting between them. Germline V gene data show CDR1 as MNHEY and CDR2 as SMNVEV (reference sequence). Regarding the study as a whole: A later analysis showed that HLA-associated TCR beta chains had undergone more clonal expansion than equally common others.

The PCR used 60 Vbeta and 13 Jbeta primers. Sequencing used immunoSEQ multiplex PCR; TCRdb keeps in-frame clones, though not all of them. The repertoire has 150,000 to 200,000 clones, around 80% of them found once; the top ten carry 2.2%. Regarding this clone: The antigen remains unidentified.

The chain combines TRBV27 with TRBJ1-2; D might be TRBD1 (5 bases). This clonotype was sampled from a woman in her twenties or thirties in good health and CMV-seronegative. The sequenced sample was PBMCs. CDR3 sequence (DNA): TGTGCCAGCAGTTTGTATCGGGGGTTTGGAGGCTACACCTTC. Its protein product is CASSLYRGFGGYTF.